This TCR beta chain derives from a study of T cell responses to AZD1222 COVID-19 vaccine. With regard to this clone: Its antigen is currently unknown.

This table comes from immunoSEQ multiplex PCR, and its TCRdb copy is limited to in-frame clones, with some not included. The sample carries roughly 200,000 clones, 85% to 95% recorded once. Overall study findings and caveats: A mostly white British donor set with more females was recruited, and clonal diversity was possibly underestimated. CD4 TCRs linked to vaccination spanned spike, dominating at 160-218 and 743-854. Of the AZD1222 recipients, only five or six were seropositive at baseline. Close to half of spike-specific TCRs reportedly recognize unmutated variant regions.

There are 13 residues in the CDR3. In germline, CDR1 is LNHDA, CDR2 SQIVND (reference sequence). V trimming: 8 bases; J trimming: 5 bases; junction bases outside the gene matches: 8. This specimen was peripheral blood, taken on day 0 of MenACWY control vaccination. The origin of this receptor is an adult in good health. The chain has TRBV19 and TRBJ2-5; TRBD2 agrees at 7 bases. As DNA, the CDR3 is TGTGCCAGTTCCCGGGGGGTGTGGGAGACCCAGTACTTC. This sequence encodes CASSRGVWETQYF.